The following is a T cell receptor beta chain sequence with its context. Its binding antigen is unknown. Qualities for individual bases were not recorded, and no much larger clone is one base off. The record originates from a study of shared clonotypes between healthy human individuals (dated by TCRdb to about 2020). Some background on the complete study: The cohort included a few men and two women between 18 and 49 years of age. Each donor's leukapheresis produced roughly between roughly 0.85 and 10 billion PBMCs. For each donor, CD4 naive and CD4 memory were each run on three plates, CD8 naive on two plates, and CD8 memory on one plate. To increase sequencing depth and limit assay-specific biases, TCR repertoire library preparation and sequencing were carried out by different laboratories using diverse techniques. To estimate repertoire size and how much clonotypes are shared between individuals, the study performed deep sequencing of blood TCR repertoires from roughly five healthy adults. On the study overall, not on this receptor specifically: Even with the large sequencing depth, rarefaction of the sorted-subset datasets indicated that sequencing was incomplete. Across a handful of donors, 4.5% to 6.5% of naive CD4, approximately 3.6% of naive CD8, under 2.5% of memory CD4, and 0.4% to 0.45% of memory CD8 clonotypes were shared. The small number of donors limited the genetic and exposure-history diversity represented. Larger estimated clonotype richness was generally found for naive subsets than for memory subsets. Compared with non-shared clonotypes, clonotypes shared by all four sorted-subset donors had higher generation probabilities. Pairwise subsampling indicated that sequencing depth was expected to affect the degree of clonotype sharing among donors. Only blood was sampled, and tissue TCR repertoires likely differ from those in blood.

Using the deep immunoSEQ assay, multiplex PCR amplified TCR CDR3 regions from genomic DNA. Extracted genomic DNA from each cell subset was spread evenly across all wells of several immunoSEQ 96-well plates, with each plate serving as a replicate. For sorted subsets, each replicate PCR was loaded with roughly 0.2 ug genomic DNA, equivalent to approximately 33,000 T cell genomes. Purified libraries were measured with a Qubit 3.0 fluorometer, size-checked on a Bioanalyzer 2100, and measured again with the KAPA Library Quantification kit. Every immunoSEQ 96-well plate was sequenced on a separate single-read 150-cycle Illumina NextSeq 550 flow cell. From the authors' description of their analysis: Because the immunoSEQ output held only junctional sequences and lacked quality scores, the filtering could not match the filtering applied to full-length reads. Sequences were annotated with PyIR, a Python wrapper for IgBLAST v1.9, using IMGT germline references to assign V/J genes and CDR3. Any read was removed if the V/J assignment was weak (E-value above 1e-6), the CDR3 was missing, or the read contained stop codons, out-of-frame junctions, or ambiguous translated residues. A V3J clonotype was defined by an identical inferred V gene, J gene, and CDR3 amino acid sequence. The percentage overlap between two repertoires was calculated by dividing the number of shared unique clonotypes by the size of the smaller repertoire. Three approaches were used to assess repertoire richness: RTK rarefaction, the Chao1 estimator, and Recon v2.1 estimates of unobserved clonotypes. Generation probabilities were computed with OLGA for all TCRbeta clonotypes obtained by the gDNA method from several donors. This immuneACCESS table, as held by TCRdb, lists in-frame sequences with V and J called but not all clones. Of the missing ones, under half trace to an unresolved V gene in checked studies; the others have no known cause. V and J calls plus clone size are reproduced from that table; the DNA served to infer D and trimming. This sample lists some 1 million clones; about 80% were detected once. About 1.5% of the sample rests with the top ten.

V loses 5 bases, J loses 1 base, and the germline ends lie 8 bases apart. CDR1 and CDR2 are read off the germline V gene as MDHEN and SYDVKM. From the cysteine up to the phenylalanine, the CDR3 has a length of 13 residues. Only the CDR3 portion is preserved as DNA: 39 bases, with reading frame beginning at the first base. Donors were healthy HIV-negative adults with no recently reported acute infections or vaccinations. Every donor was a Caucasian adult living in Nashville, Tennessee, USA. CD4+ T cells were enriched through magnetic negative selection, after which naive cells were positively selected on CD45RA and the remaining negative fraction served as the memory subset. Blood was collected by leukapheresis, and PBMCs were isolated by Ficoll-Histopaque density gradient centrifugation and then cryopreserved in liquid nitrogen vapor phase. Purity and quantity of every magnetically sorted T cell population were checked by analytical flow cytometry. From each sorted fraction, genomic DNA was isolated and quantified by UV absorbance on a Nanodrop 2000c.

The rearranged chain carries TRBV28 and TRBJ1-1, with the D gene call left open. Material for sequencing was memory CD4+ T cells sorted from blood. The cell subset or site label, read with the paper, signifies: CD45RA-negative fraction. The TCR originated in a man aged 18 to 29 in good health. The sequence in DNA is TGTGCCAGCAGTACCTTAAAGAACACTGAAGCTTTCTTT. Translation gives CASSTLKNTEAFF.